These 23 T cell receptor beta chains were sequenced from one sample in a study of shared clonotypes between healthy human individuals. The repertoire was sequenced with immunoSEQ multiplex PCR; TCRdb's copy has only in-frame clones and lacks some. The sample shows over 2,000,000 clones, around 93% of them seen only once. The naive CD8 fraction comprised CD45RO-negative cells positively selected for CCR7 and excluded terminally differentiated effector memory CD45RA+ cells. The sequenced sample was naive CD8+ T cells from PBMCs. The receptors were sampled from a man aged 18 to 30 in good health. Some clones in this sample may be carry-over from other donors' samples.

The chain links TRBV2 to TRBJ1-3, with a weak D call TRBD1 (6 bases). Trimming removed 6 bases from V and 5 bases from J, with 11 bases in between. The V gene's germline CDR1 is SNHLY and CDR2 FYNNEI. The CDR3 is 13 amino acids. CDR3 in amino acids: CASRSRDRNTIYF. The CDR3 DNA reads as TGTGCCAGCAGATCCCGGGACAGAAACACCATATATTTT.

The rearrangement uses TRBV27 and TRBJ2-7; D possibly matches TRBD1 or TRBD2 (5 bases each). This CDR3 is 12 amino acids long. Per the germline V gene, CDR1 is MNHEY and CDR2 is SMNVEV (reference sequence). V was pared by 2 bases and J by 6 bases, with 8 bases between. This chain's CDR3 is CASSLPGREQYF. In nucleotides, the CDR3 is TGTGCCAGCAGTTTACCGGGGCGCGAGCAGTACTTC.

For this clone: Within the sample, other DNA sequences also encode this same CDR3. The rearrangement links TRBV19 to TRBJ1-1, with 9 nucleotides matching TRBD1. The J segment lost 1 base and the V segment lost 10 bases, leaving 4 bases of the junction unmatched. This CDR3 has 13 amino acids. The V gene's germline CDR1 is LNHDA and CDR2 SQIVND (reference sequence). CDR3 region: CATRQGGNTEAFF. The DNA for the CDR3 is TGTGCCACCAGACAGGGGGGGAACACTGAAGCTTTCTTT. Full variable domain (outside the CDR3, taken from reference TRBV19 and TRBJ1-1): DGGITQSPKYLFRKEGQNVTLSCEQNLNHDAMYWYRQDPGQGLRLIYYSQIVNDFQKGDIAEGYSVSREKKESFPLTVTSAQKNPTAFYLCATRQGGNTEAFFGQGTRLTVV.

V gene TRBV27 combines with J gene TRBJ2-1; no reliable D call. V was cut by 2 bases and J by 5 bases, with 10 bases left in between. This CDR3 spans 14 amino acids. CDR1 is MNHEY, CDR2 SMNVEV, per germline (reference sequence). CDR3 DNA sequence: TGTGCCAGCAGTTTAGGGCCAAAACACAATGAGCAGTTCTTC. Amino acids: CASSLGPKHNEQFF.

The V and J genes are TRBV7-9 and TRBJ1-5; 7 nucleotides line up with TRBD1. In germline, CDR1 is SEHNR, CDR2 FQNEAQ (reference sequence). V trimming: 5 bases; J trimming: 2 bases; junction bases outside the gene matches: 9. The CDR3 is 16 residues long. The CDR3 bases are TGTGCCAGCAGCGATCAGGGGGGAGGAGGCAATCAGCCCCAGCATTTT. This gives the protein CASSDQGGGGNQPQHF.

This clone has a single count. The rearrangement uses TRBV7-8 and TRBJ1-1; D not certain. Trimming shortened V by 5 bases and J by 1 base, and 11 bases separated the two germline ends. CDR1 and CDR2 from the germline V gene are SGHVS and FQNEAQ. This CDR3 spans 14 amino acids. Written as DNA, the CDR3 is TGTGCCAGCAGCCCTAGCCGGGGGAACACTGAAGCTTTCTTT. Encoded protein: CASSPSRGNTEAFF.

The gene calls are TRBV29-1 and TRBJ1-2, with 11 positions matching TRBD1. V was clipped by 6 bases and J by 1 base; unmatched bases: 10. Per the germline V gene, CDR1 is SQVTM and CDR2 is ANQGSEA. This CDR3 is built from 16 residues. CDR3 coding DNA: TGCAGCGTGTCCGGGACAGGGGGTCTCGTTAACTATGGCTACACCTTC. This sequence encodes CSVSGTGGLVNYGYTF.

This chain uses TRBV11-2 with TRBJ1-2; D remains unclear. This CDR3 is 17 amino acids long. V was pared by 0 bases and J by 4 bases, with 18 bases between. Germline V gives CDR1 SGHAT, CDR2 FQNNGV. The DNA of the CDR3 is TGTGCCAGCAGCTTAGAGCCCGAAGGTGGAGGAGCCTATGGCTACACCTTC. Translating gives CASSLEPEGGGAYGYTF.

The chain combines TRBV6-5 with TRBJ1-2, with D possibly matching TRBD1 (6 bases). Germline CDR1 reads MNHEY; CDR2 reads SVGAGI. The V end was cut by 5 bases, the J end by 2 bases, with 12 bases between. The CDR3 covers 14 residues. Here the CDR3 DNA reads TGTGCCAGCAGTAGGCAGGGGTTCAACTATGGCTACACCTTC. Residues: CASSRQGFNYGYTF.

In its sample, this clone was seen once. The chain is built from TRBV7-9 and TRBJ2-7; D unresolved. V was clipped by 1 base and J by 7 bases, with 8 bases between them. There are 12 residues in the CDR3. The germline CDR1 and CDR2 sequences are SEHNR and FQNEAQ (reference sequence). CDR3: CASSLDWPEQYF. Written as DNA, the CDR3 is TGTGCCAGCAGCTTAGATTGGCCAGAGCAGTACTTC.

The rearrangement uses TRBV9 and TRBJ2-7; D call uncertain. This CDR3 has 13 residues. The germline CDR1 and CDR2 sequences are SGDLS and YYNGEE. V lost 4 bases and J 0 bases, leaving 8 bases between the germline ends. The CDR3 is CASSPKSSYEQYF. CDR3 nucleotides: TGTGCCAGCAGCCCGAAGAGCTCCTACGAGCAGTACTTC.

This CDR3 reads CASSSTYPRLTEAFF. CDR3 nucleotides: TGTGCCAGCAGTTCCACCTACCCAAGGTTAACTGAAGCTTTCTTT. V is TRBV6-6 and J is TRBJ1-1; D not resolved. Germline V gene data show CDR1 as MNHNY and CDR2 as SVGAGI (reference sequence). This CDR3 spans 15 amino acids. V lost 4 bases and J lost 5, with 17 bases in between.

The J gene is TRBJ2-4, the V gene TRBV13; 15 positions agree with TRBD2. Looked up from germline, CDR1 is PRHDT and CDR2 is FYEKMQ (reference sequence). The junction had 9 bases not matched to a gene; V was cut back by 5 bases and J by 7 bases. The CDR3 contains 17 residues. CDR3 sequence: CASSRGTSGRSWNIQYF. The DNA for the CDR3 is TGTGCCAGCAGCAGAGGGACTAGCGGGAGGAGCTGGAACATTCAGTACTTC.

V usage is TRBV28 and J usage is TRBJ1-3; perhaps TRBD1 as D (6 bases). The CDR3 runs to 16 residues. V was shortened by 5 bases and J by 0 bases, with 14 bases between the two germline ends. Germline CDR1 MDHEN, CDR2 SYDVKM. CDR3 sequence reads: CASSPDSSFSGNTIYF. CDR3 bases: TGTGCCAGCAGTCCGGACAGCTCGTTCTCTGGAAACACCATATATTTT. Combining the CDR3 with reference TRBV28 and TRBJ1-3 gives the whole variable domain DVKVTQSSRYLVKRTGEKVFLECVQDMDHENMFWYRQDPGLGLRLIYFSYDVKMKEKGDIPEGYSVSREKKERFSLILESASTNQTSMYLCASSPDSSFSGNTIYFGEGSWLTVV.

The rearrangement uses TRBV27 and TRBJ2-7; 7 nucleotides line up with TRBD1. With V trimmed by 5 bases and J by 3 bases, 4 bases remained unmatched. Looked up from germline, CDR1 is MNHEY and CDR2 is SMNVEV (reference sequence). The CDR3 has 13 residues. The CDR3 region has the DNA TGTGCCAGCAGTCGGGGACAGCTCTACGAGCAGTACTTC. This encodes CASSRGQLYEQYF.

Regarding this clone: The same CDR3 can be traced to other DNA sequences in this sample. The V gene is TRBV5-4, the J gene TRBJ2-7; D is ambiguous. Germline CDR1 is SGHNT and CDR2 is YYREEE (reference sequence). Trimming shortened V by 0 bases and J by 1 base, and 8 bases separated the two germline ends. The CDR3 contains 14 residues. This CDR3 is CASSLGERSYEQYF. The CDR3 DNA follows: TGTGCCAGCAGCTTGGGTGAGAGGTCCTACGAGCAGTACTTC.

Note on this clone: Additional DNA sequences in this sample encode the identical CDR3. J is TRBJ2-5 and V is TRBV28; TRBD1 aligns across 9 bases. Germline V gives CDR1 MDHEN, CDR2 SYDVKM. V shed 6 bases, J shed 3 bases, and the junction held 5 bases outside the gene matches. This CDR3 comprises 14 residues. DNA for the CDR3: TGTGCCAGCAGGCAGACAGGGGGGGAAGAGACCCAGTACTTC. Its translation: CASRQTGGEETQYF.

The CDR3 here is CASSSPGTDYGYTF. Written as DNA, the CDR3 is TGTGCCAGCAGCTCCCCCGGGACGGACTATGGCTACACCTTC. V gene TRBV7-6 combines with J gene TRBJ1-2; perhaps TRBD1 as D (5 bases). The CDR3 spans 14 residues. V was trimmed by 4 bases and J by 3 bases, leaving 12 bases between them. Looked up from germline, CDR1 is SGHVS and CDR2 is FNYEAQ.

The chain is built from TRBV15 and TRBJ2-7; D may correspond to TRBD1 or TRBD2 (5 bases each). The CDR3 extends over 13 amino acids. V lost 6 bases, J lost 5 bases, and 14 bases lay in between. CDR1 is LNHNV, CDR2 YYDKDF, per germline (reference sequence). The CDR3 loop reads CATRGPPAHEQYF. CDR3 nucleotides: TGTGCCACCAGGGGACCCCCGGCCCACGAGCAGTACTTC.

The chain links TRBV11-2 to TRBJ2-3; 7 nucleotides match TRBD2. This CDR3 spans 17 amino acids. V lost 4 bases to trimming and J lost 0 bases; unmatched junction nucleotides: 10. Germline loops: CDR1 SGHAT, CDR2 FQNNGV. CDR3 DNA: TGTGCCAGCAGCTCGAGGACTAGTGAAACTAGCACAGATACGCAGTATTTT. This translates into CASSSRTSETSTDTQYF. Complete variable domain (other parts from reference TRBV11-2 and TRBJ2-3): EAGVAQSPRYKIIEKRQSVAFWCNPISGHATLYWYQQILGQGPKLLIQFQNNGVVDDSQLPKDRFSAERLKGVDSTLKIQPAKLEDSAVYLCASSSRTSETSTDTQYFGPGTRLTVL.

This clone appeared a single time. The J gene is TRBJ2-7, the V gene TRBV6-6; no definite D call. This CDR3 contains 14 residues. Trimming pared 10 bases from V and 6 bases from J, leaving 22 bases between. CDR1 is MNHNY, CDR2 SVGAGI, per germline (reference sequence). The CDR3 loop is CATMVGVALGEQYF. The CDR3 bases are TGTGCCACCATGGTAGGAGTAGCCCTAGGCGAGCAGTACTTC.

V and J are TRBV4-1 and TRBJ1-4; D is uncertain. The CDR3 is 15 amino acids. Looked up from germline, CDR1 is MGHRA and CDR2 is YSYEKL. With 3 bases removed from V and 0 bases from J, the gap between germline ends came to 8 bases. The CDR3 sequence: CASSQRAATNEKLFF. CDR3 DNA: TGCGCCAGCAGCCAGAGGGCCGCAACTAATGAAAAACTGTTTTTT.

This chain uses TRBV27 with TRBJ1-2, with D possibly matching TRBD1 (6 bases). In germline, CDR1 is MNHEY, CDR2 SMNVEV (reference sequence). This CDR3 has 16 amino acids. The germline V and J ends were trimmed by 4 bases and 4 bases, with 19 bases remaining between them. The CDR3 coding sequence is TGTGCCAGCAGTTCCCGGGGGCGGGCCTTTGGCTATGGCTACACCTTC. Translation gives CASSSRGRAFGYGYTF.